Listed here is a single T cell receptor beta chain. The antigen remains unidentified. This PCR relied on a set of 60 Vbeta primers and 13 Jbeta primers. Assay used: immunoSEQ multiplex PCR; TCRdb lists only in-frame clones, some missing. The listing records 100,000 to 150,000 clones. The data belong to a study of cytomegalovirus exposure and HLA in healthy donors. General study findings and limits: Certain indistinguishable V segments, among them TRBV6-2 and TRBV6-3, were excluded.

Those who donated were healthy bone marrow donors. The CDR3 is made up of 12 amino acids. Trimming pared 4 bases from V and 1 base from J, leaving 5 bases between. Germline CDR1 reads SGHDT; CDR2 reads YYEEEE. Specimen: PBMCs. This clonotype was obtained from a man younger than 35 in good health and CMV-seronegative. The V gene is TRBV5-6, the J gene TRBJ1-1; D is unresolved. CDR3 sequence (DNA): TGTGCCAGCAGCCCGGGGAACACTGAAGCTTTCTTT. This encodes CASSPGNTEAFF.